This TCR beta chain comes out of a study of blood T cell repertoires in COVID-19. Turning to the study itself: Some COVID-19 samples were acute and others convalescent; all came from the United States, Italy and Spain.

In the original analysis: Estimates of nucleated cell counts were drawn from the amplification of reference gene primers. Method: immunoSEQ multiplex PCR; TCRdb's copy keeps in-frame clones and lacks some. From that table come the V and J calls and clone size; the DNA was used to work out D and trimming. The sample carries 200,000 to 300,000 clones, around 88% recorded once. Participants spanned ages roughly 18 to 95 years and resided in roughly 22 US areas. This CDR3 has 15 amino acids. After removal of 2 bases from V and 0 bases from J, the junction contained 2 bases not matched to a gene. Germline V gene data show CDR1 as SGDLS and CDR2 as YYNGEE.

Specimen: PBMCs or T cells enriched from blood (not recorded which). The chain has TRBV9 and TRBJ2-3; 8 nucleotides line up with TRBD1. The TCR sequence derives from a woman in her thirties or forties with acute COVID-19. The CDR3 sequence is CASSVHRGSTDTQYF. The CDR3 DNA sequence: TGTGCCAGCAGCGTCCACAGGGGGAGCACAGATACGCAGTATTTT.